This TCR beta chain is drawn from a study of CD8 T cells in Susac syndrome. CDR3 length: 16 residues. Germline loops: CDR1 MGHRA, CDR2 YSYEKL. The ends lost 3 bases at V and 5 bases at J; junction bases unmatched: 7. When the RNA was reverse transcribed, random hexamers were used with an input of about 0.45 to 1 ug. MiXCR, run by TCRdb on the immunoSEQ multiplex PCR reads, gives a single entry per CDR3 protein. Counted here are some 200,000 distinct CDR3 sequences, 90% to 95% occurring once; the ten biggest clones make up about 0.15%. The genes are TRBV4-1 and TRBJ2-5; 12 positions match TRBD2. The sample taken for sequencing was CD8+ T cells from PBMCs. This clonotype was sampled from a human donor with multiple sclerosis. The DNA for the CDR3 is TGCGCCAGCAGCCACCTAGCGGGAGGGCTTAGGGAGACCCAGTACTTC. Residues: CASSHLAGGLRETQYF.